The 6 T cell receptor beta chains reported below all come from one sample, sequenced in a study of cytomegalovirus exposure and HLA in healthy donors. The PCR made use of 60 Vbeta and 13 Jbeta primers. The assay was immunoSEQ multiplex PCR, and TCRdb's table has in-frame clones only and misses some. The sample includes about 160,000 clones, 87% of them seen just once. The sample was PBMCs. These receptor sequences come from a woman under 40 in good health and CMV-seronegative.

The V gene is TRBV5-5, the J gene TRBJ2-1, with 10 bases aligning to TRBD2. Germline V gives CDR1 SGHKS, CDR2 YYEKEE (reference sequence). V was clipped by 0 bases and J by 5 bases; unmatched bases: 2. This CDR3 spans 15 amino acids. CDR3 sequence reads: CASSLGTSGNNEQFF. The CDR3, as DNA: TGTGCCAGCAGCTTGGGGACTAGCGGAAACAATGAGCAGTTCTTC.

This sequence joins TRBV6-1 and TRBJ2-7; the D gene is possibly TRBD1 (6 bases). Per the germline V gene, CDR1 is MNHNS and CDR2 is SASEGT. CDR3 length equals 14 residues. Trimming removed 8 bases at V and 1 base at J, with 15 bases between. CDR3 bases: TGTGCCAGCGGTCACCGGGACAATTCCTACGAGCAGTACTTC. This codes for CASGHRDNSYEQYF.

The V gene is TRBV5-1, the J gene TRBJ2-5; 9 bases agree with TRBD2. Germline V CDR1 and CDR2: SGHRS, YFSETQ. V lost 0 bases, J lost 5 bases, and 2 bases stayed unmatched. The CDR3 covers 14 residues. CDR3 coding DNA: TGCGCCAGCAGCTTGGCCACTAGCGGGGAGACCCAGTACTTC. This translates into CASSLATSGETQYF.

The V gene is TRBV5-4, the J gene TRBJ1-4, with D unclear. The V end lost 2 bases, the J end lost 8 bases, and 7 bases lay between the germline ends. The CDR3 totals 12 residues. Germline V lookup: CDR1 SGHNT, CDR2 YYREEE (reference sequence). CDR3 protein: CASSFSGEKLFF. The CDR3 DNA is TGTGCCAGCAGCTTCAGCGGGGAAAAACTGTTTTTT.

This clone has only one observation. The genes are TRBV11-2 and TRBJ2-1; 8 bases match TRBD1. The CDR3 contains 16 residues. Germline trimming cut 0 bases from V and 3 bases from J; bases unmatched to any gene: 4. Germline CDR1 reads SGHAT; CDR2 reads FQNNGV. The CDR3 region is CASSLDRDRGYNEQFF. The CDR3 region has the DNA TGTGCCAGCAGCTTAGATCGAGACAGGGGCTACAATGAGCAGTTCTTC.

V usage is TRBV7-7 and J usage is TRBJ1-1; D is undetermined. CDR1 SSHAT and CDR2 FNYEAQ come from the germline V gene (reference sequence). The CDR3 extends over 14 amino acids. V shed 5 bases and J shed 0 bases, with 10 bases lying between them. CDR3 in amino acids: CASSPAGLNTEAFF. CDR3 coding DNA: TGTGCCAGCAGCCCTGCGGGATTGAACACTGAAGCTTTCTTT.